This T cell receptor (beta chain) was captured in a study of T cells in Graves' hyperthyroidism and ophthalmopathy. Turning to the study itself: Peripheral blood specimens were obtained at initial diagnosis, prior to any treatment.

Each patient was aged 18 to 65 and had newly diagnosed hyperthyroidism of under 2 months' duration. This clonotype was counted ten times or more. The investigators amplified TCR beta CDR3 regions from RNA transcripts. In the first-round RT-PCR of the TCR CDR3, the HTBI primer set was used. Via MiXCR, TCRdb re-called the multiplex PCR reads, giving one row per CDR3 protein. The sample lists roughly 700,000 distinct CDR3 sequences, about 14% occurring once. Looked up from germline, CDR1 is DFQATT and CDR2 is SNEGSKA (reference sequence). This CDR3 contains 13 residues. With V trimmed by 4 bases and J by 2 bases, 5 bases remained unmatched.

This sequence was found in a woman younger than 35 with Graves' hyperthyroidism. Sequencing input: blood. This chain links TRBV20-1 with TRBJ2-7; TRBD1 agrees at 7 bases. CDR3 loop: CSATRQGAYEQYF. In DNA, the CDR3 is TGCAGTGCTACAAGACAGGGAGCCTACGAGCAGTACTTC.